Below are 27 T cell receptor beta chains sequenced from a single sample in a study of PD-L1 blockade in urothelial cancer. Profiling relied on immunoSEQ multiplex PCR, and the TCRdb table lists in-frame clones only, not all of them. Of about 21,000 clones listed, around 89% were seen once; the top ten hold 15% to 20%. The material was PBMCs, obtained around atezolizumab (anti-PD-L1) treatment. The receptors here all came from a woman aged 55-70 years with urothelial cancer.

The chain links TRBV10-3 to TRBJ2-3, with 7 bases fitting TRBD1. From germline, CDR1 is ENHRY and CDR2 SYGVKD. Losses at the gene ends were 4 bases for V and 2 bases for J; bases not matched to a gene: 18. The CDR3 is 19 residues long. This CDR3 reads CAISGSGETGTDSTDTQYF. CDR3 sequence (DNA): TGTGCCATCAGTGGGTCGGGCGAGACCGGGACAGATTCCACAGATACGCAGTATTTT.

V gene TRBV7-3 combines with J gene TRBJ2-3, with 10 bases matching TRBD2. The germline V gene encodes CDR1 SGHTA and CDR2 FQGTGA. The V segment lost 5 bases and the J segment 2 bases; nucleotides outside the gene matches: 4. This CDR3 has 15 residues. Written as DNA, the CDR3 is TGTGCCAGCAGCATCGGACTAGCGGTCACAGATACGCAGTATTTT. Protein: CASSIGLAVTDTQYF.

This chain joins TRBV19 and TRBJ1-2; TRBD1 agrees at 8 bases. Germline CDR1 and CDR2: LNHDA and SQIVND (reference sequence). The ends lost 8 bases at V and 6 bases at J; junction bases unmatched: 17. The CDR3 loop spans 16 amino acids. CDR3 loop: CASGNTGGRFRHGYTF. DNA for the CDR3: TGTGCCAGTGGTAATACAGGGGGTAGGTTTCGGCATGGCTACACCTTC.

This rearrangement joins TRBV13 to TRBJ2-7; D is perhaps TRBD2 (5 bases). Germline CDR1 and CDR2: PRHDT and FYEKMQ (reference sequence). Trimming stripped 5 bases from V and 2 bases from J, with 10 bases between. The CDR3 sequence is 13 residues long. This chain's CDR3 is CASSADGAYEQYF. DNA for the CDR3: TGTGCCAGCAGCGCCGACGGGGCCTACGAGCAGTACTTC.

V and J are TRBV5-1 and TRBJ2-3, with TRBD1 matching 8 bases. There are 14 residues in the CDR3. V shed 5 bases and J 4 bases; nucleotides not matched to a gene: 6. Germline V gene data show CDR1 as SGHRS and CDR2 as YFSETQ. The CDR3 nucleotides read TGCGCCAGCAGACAGCAGGGGGCAGCAGATACGCAGTATTTT. It codes for CASRQQGAADTQYF.

The V gene is TRBV4-1, the J gene TRBJ2-5; 9 bases match TRBD1. V dropped 1 base and J dropped 4; count of bases not matched to a gene: 4. There are 15 residues in the CDR3. Germline V gives CDR1 MGHRA, CDR2 YSYEKL. CDR3 bases: TGCGCCAGCAGCCAAGTCACGACAGGGGGAGAGACCCAGTACTTC. It translates to CASSQVTTGGETQYF.

The genes are TRBV7-9 and TRBJ2-1; a weak D match, TRBD1 (6 bases). Per germline, CDR1 SEHNR and CDR2 FQNEAQ (reference sequence). This CDR3 spans 14 amino acids. V was shortened by 5 bases and J by 5 bases, with 13 bases between the two germline ends. The CDR3 nucleotides are TGTGCCAGCAGCCTGACAGGAGACCACAATGAGCAGTTCTTC. Protein sequence: CASSLTGDHNEQFF.

V gene TRBV11-2 combines with J gene TRBJ2-3; 7 bases match TRBD2. CDR1 is SGHAT, CDR2 FQNNGV, per germline. This CDR3 spans 15 amino acids. The ends lost 5 bases at V and 2 bases at J; junction bases unmatched: 7. CDR3 sequence reads: CASSPSGVYTDTQYF. The CDR3 nucleotides read TGTGCCAGCAGCCCCAGCGGGGTGTACACAGATACGCAGTATTTT.

The chain has TRBV7-9 and TRBJ1-1; D gene ambiguous. Germline assignment: CDR1 SEHNR and CDR2 FQNEAQ (reference sequence). The CDR3 has 15 residues. Trimming left V 6 bases short and J 5 bases short, with 19 bases between. The CDR3 sequence is CASSNNSEGRTEAFF. CDR3 nucleotide sequence: TGTGCCAGCAGTAATAACAGTGAGGGAAGAACTGAAGCTTTCTTT. The entire variable domain, with the rest obtained from reference TRBV7-9 and TRBJ1-1, is as follows: DTGVSQNPRHKITKRGQNVTFRCDPISEHNRLYWYRQTLGQGPEFLTYFQNEAQLEKSRLLSDRFSAERPKGSFSTLEIQRTEQGDSAMYLCASSNNSEGRTEAFFGQGTRLTVV.

V is TRBV21-1 and J is TRBJ2-7; the DNA was not compared with TRBD1, the D call given in the table. TRBV21-1 is classified as a pseudogene. The CDR3 length is 18 residues. In DNA, the CDR3 is TGTGCCAGCAGCAAAGCTAGTAGTCGGGACAGGCGCACCTACGAGCAGTACTTC. It encodes CASSKASSRDRRTYEQYF.

This chain joins TRBV9 and TRBJ2-2; D is undetermined. Germline CDR1 SGDLS, CDR2 YYNGEE. The V end lost 2 bases, the J end lost 6 bases, and 5 bases lay between the germline ends. This CDR3 is built from 12 residues. The CDR3 DNA reads TGTGCCAGCAGCGTTGAGCCCGGGGAGCTGTTTTTT. Translating gives CASSVEPGELFF.

The chain has TRBV30 and TRBJ2-7; 11 bases are a match to TRBD2. The CDR3 extends over 13 amino acids. Germline loops: CDR1 GTSNPN, CDR2 SVGIG (reference sequence). Trimming took 3 bases from V and 4 from J; bases not matched to a gene: 2. Written as DNA, the CDR3 is TGTGCCTGGAGGAGACTAGCGGGATACGAGCAGTACTTC. Its translation is CAWRRLAGYEQYF.

This chain connects TRBV5-6 to TRBJ1-1; TRBD1 matches 9 bases. This CDR3 comprises 16 residues. V gave up 1 base and J gave up 1 base; unmatched junction bases: 5. Germline V gene data show CDR1 as SGHDT and CDR2 as YYEEEE. CDR3: CASSLRGQGPNTEAFF. The CDR3 region has the DNA TGTGCCAGCAGCTTGCGGGGACAGGGTCCGAACACTGAAGCTTTCTTT. Combining the CDR3 with reference TRBV5-6 and TRBJ1-1 gives the whole variable domain DAGVTQSPTHLIKTRGQQVTLRCSPKSGHDTVSWYQQALGQGPQFIFQYYEEEERQRGNFPDRFSGHQFPNYSSELNVNALLLGDSALYLCASSLRGQGPNTEAFFGQGTRLTVV.

This chain joins TRBV18 and TRBJ2-1; perhaps TRBD2 as D (6 bases). The CDR3 loop spans 15 amino acids. Per germline, CDR1 KGHSH and CDR2 LQKENI. Trimming left V 4 bases short and J 4 bases short, with 14 bases between. CDR3 in DNA: TGTGCCAGCTCACGGGGTAGCGGTGGATACAATGAGCAGTTCTTC. Translating gives CASSRGSGGYNEQFF.

The chain recombines TRBV28 with TRBJ2-1, with no clear D. The length of the CDR3 is 17 residues. In germline, CDR1 is MDHEN, CDR2 SYDVKM. V was trimmed by 1 base and J by 0 bases, leaving 13 bases between them. The CDR3 sequence is CASSLFRQVSSYNEQFF. DNA of the CDR3: TGTGCCAGCAGTTTATTCCGGCAGGTGAGCTCCTACAATGAGCAGTTCTTC.

This chain links TRBV14 with TRBJ2-7; 8 bases are a match to TRBD2. CDR3 length: 14 residues. J gave up 12 bases and V 2 bases, and 12 bases lay outside the gene matches. The germline V gene encodes CDR1 SGHDN and CDR2 FVKESK. CDR3 nucleotides: TGTGCCAGCAGCCAATACAGCGGGGGAGCCCTGATGTACTTC. Its translation: CASSQYSGGALMYF. The full variable domain, rest sourced from reference TRBV14 and TRBJ2-7, is EAGVTQFPSHSVIEKGQTVTLRCDPISGHDNLYWYRRVMGKEIKFLLHFVKESKQDESGMPNNRFLAERTGGTYSTLKVQPAELEDSGVYFCASSQYSGGALMYFGPGTRLTVT.

The rearrangement uses TRBV7-6 and TRBJ2-3; 9 bases align to TRBD2. This CDR3 has 15 residues. V lost 11 bases to trimming and J lost 2 bases; unmatched junction nucleotides: 11. Per the germline V gene, CDR1 is SGHVS and CDR2 is FNYEAQ. The CDR3 DNA is TGTGCCTCCCAAGGAGCGGGAGGATTCACAGATACGCAGTATTTT. Translated, it gives CASQGAGGFTDTQYF.

The chain is built from TRBV27 and TRBJ1-2; 11 nucleotides agree with TRBD1. The V gene end was trimmed by 5 bases and the J gene end by 8 bases; junction bases not matched to a gene: 7. The CDR3 covers 14 residues. The germline gives CDR1 MNHEY, CDR2 SMNVEV (reference sequence). The CDR3 sequence is CASSTGTGGGGYTF. CDR3 DNA sequence: TGTGCCAGCAGTACCGGGACAGGGGGAGGGGGCTACACCTTC.

V gene TRBV27 combines with J gene TRBJ2-1, with TRBD2 identical over 10 bases. Germline-derived CDR1 and CDR2 are MNHEY and SMNVEV (reference sequence). V shed 1 base, J shed 8 bases, and the junction held 11 bases outside the gene matches. This CDR3 is built from 17 residues. CDR3 DNA sequence: TGTGCCAGCAGTTTATTAGGGCTAGCGGGAGATATCCATGAGCAGTTCTTC. Translation gives CASSLLGLAGDIHEQFF.

The rearrangement links TRBV27 to TRBJ2-7; tentatively, D is TRBD2 (6 bases). CDR1 is MNHEY, CDR2 SMNVEV, per germline (reference sequence). CDR3 length equals 16 residues. V shed 4 bases and J shed 0 bases, with 16 bases lying between them. CDR3 sequence: CASSSYSRRDSYEQYF. CDR3 sequence (DNA): TGTGCCAGCAGTTCCTATTCCAGGAGGGACTCCTACGAGCAGTACTTC.

A single count supports this clone. This chain links TRBV12-5 with TRBJ2-5; D may be TRBD1 (5 bases). CDR3 length: 17 residues. V shed 0 bases and J shed 1 base, with 15 bases lying between them. Germline values: CDR1 LGHNT, CDR2 FRNRAP. The CDR3 here is CASGLVGVNRIQETQYF. CDR3 in DNA: TGTGCTAGTGGTTTGGTAGGGGTGAACAGGATCCAAGAGACCCAGTACTTC.

V is TRBV11-2 and J is TRBJ2-7; 9 nucleotides match TRBD2. Germline V gives CDR1 SGHAT, CDR2 FQNNGV. The CDR3 consists of 15 residues. The V and J ends lost 5 bases and 6 bases, in that order; junction bases with no gene match: 11. The CDR3 reads CASSIRTGTSTEQYF. The CDR3 nucleotides read TGTGCCAGCAGCATCCGGACCGGGACTAGCACCGAGCAGTACTTC. The entire variable domain, with the rest obtained from reference TRBV11-2 and TRBJ2-7, is as follows: EAGVAQSPRYKIIEKRQSVAFWCNPISGHATLYWYQQILGQGPKLLIQFQNNGVVDDSQLPKDRFSAERLKGVDSTLKIQPAKLEDSAVYLCASSIRTGTSTEQYFGPGTRLTVT.

The chain has TRBV11-3 and TRBJ2-2; D ambiguous. Germline V gene lookup returns CDR1 SGHNT and CDR2 YENEEA. The CDR3 runs 13 residues. The germline V and J ends were trimmed by 5 bases and 3 bases, with 7 bases remaining between them. The CDR3 nucleotides read TGTGCCAGCAGCCCAGGTTACACCGGGGAGCTGTTTTTT. Amino acid sequence: CASSPGYTGELFF.

This chain connects TRBV5-1 to TRBJ2-7; tentatively, D is TRBD1 (5 bases). The germline V gene has CDR1 SGHRS and CDR2 YFSETQ. The CDR3 loop spans 16 amino acids. The V gene lost 0 bases and the J gene lost 2 bases, with 15 bases spanning the gap. CDR3 region: CASSLAARENPYEQYF. The CDR3 nucleotides are TGCGCCAGCAGCTTGGCCGCCAGGGAAAACCCCTACGAGCAGTACTTC.

This chain links TRBV14 with TRBJ1-2; 7 bases agree with TRBD1. Per the germline V gene, CDR1 is SGHDN and CDR2 is FVKESK. V shed 4 bases and J 0 bases; nucleotides not matched to a gene: 5. The CDR3 has 15 amino acids. The CDR3, as DNA: TGTGCCAGCAGCCTGACAGGGCTGCCTAACTATGGCTACACCTTC. It yields the protein CASSLTGLPNYGYTF. The complete variable domain, with remaining parts taken from reference TRBV14 and TRBJ1-2, reads EAGVTQFPSHSVIEKGQTVTLRCDPISGHDNLYWYRRVMGKEIKFLLHFVKESKQDESGMPNNRFLAERTGGTYSTLKVQPAELEDSGVYFCASSLTGLPNYGYTFGSGTRLTVV.

The chain recombines TRBV5-4 with TRBJ2-1, with 7 bases matching TRBD2. V was pared by 7 bases and J by 6 bases, with 13 bases of the junction left unmatched. The germline gives CDR1 SGHNT, CDR2 YYREEE (reference sequence). The CDR3 extends over 15 amino acids. CDR3 in DNA: TGTGCCAGCCGCGAGGGGAGGGCTCCCTCCAATGAGCAGTTCTTC. Translation: CASREGRAPSNEQFF.

The chain recombines TRBV5-4 with TRBJ2-7, with TRBD2 identical over 7 bases. Germline values: CDR1 SGHNT, CDR2 YYREEE (reference sequence). V shed 4 bases, J shed 3 bases, and the junction held 10 bases outside the gene matches. This CDR3 spans 15 amino acids. CDR3 in amino acids: CASSRFGDYYYEQYF. As DNA, the CDR3 is TGTGCCAGCAGCCGTTTTGGGGACTACTACTACGAGCAGTACTTC.